The rows below give T cell receptor beta chains drawn from one sample of a study of blood T cell repertoires in COVID-19. The protocol was immunoSEQ multiplex PCR, while the TCRdb copy is restricted to in-frame clones and leaves out a portion. The data contain 130,000 to 150,000 clones, 65% to 80% of them singletons. The sample consisted of peripheral blood. The receptor source for this set is a man in his 60s with acute or convalescent COVID-19. Both conserved end residues are part of each CDR3. A D gene is named only where the DNA matches it firmly. Size is stated for part of the rows, as once, few or many counts, or as a class when the clone is expanded.

>-|TRBJ2-5|TRBV29-1|-
TGCAGCGTGGAACTCAGCCAAGAGACCCAGTACTTC
CSVELSQETQYF
>-|TRBJ2-7|TRBV6-5|-
TGTGCCAGCACCGCCGGCGGGCCTACCTACGAGCAGTACTTC
CASTAGGPTYEQYF
>-|TRBJ1-1|TRBV28|-
TGTGCCACCGCGGACAGATACACTGAAGCTTTCTTT
CATADRYTEAFF
>-|TRBJ1-5|TRBV6-5|TRBD1
TGTGCCAGCAGAGTAGGGGGCATCAATCAGCCCCAGCATTTT
CASRVGGINQPQHF
>-|TRBJ2-7|TRBV5-1|-
TGCGCCAGCAGCTTGTGGCAGGGGGGCAACGAGCAGTACTTC
CASSLWQGGNEQYF
>-|TRBJ1-4|TRBV6-4|-
TGTGCCAGCAGTGGCGGTACAACTAATGAAAAACTGTTTTTT
CASSGGTTNEKLFF
>-|TRBJ2-1|TRBV10-3|TRBD2
TGTGCCATCAGTGAGTCCCTGGGACTAGGTCAGTTCTTC
CAISESLGLGQFF
>-|TRBJ1-5|TRBV28|-
TGTGCCAGCAGTTTTGGAGGTTCCCCCTATCAGCCCCAGCATTTT
CASSFGGSPYQPQHF
>-|TRBJ2-1|TRBV3-1/TRBV3-2|-
TGTGCCAGCAGCCAAGAACCGGGGGAGAATGAGCAGTTCTTC
CASSQEPGENEQFF
>few|TRBJ1-2|TRBV18|TRBD1
TGTGCCAGCTCACCCTTCGACAGGGCGAGCTATGGCTACACCTTC
CASSPFDRASYGYTF
>-|TRBJ1-2|TRBV14|-
TGTGCCAGCAGCCAAGGGTTGAGGTACTATGGCTACACCTTC
CASSQGLRYYGYTF
>-|TRBJ2-2|TRBV7-2|TRBD2
TGTGCCAGCAGCTTAGAAGCGGGAGTACGGACCGGGGAGCTGTTTTTT
CASSLEAGVRTGELFF
>-|TRBJ1-2|TRBV29-1|-
TGCAGCGTTGATAGCCTCCCTGGAGGCTACACCTTC
CSVDSLPGGYTF
>-|TRBJ2-7|TRBV6-6|-
TGTGCCAGCAGTTATGTCAGGGTCGAGCAGTACTTC
CASSYVRVEQYF
>-|TRBJ2-5|TRBV11-3|TRBD2
TGTGCCAGCAGCCCCGGGACTAGCGGGAGCAGGGAGACCCAGTACTTC
CASSPGTSGSRETQYF
>-|TRBJ2-1|TRBV6-1|TRBD1
TGTGCCAGCAGTGAAAACAGGGGGCCTGAGCAGTTCTTC
CASSENRGPEQFF
>-|TRBJ2-5|TRBV20-1|TRBD2
TGCAGTGCTAGTCATCAACCGACTAGCCCCGAGACCCAGTACTTC
CSASHQPTSPETQYF
>-|TRBJ2-5|TRBV11-2|TRBD2
TGTGCCAGCAGCTACTCCCCCGGGGGGCAAGAGACCCAGTACTTC
CASSYSPGGQETQYF
>few|TRBJ1-5|TRBV19|-
TGTGCCAGTAGGCTCAGTAGCAATCAGCCCCAGCATTTT
CASRLSSNQPQHF
>-|TRBJ2-1|TRBV5-1|TRBD2
TGCGCCAGCAGAAGGACTAGCGGGAGCTCCTACAATGAGCAGTTCTTC
CASRRTSGSSYNEQFF
>few|TRBJ2-2|TRBV6-6|TRBD1
TGTGCCAGCAGTCCTCCGGACAGGGGTCTCTACACCGGGGAGCTGTTTTTT
CASSPPDRGLYTGELFF
>few|TRBJ2-2|TRBV7-2|TRBD2
TGTGCCAGCAGCCTGGGACTAGCGGGGACCGGGGAGCTGTTTTTT
CASSLGLAGTGELFF
>few|TRBJ1-2|TRBV7-2|-
TGTGCCAGCAGCTTAGCGCAGGGCAGCGTGTATGGCTACACCTTC
CASSLAQGSVYGYTF
>-|TRBJ2-3|TRBV5-4|TRBD1
TGTGCCAGCAGCTTGTCACCTGGACAGGGATTGCCAGATACGCAGTATTTT
CASSLSPGQGLPDTQYF
>-|TRBJ1-6|TRBV30|TRBD1
TGTGCCTTAGCCCGGGACAGGGTGAATTCACCCCTCCACTTT
CALARDRVNSPLHF
>-|TRBJ1-4|TRBV6-2/TRBV6-3|-
TGTGCCAGCAGTTATCCGACAGGCCTTAATGAAAAACTGTTTTTT
CASSYPTGLNEKLFF
>-|TRBJ1-5|TRBV25-1|-
TGTGCCAGCAGTATACTCGGTGCGGAGCAGCCCCAGCATTTT
CASSILGAEQPQHF
>once|TRBJ2-5|TRBV30|-
TGTGCCTGGAGTTCATCAGCTTCGGGGGAGACCCAGTACTTC
CAWSSSASGETQYF
>-|TRBJ1-2|TRBV30|TRBD1
TGTGCCTGGAGTGGGGACAGGGCGGGGGGCTACACCTTC
CAWSGDRAGGYTF
>-|TRBJ1-5|TRBV19|TRBD1
TGTGCCAGTAGTTCTTGGACAGGGGGCTCCAATCAGCCCCAGCATTTT
CASSSWTGGSNQPQHF
>-|TRBJ1-4|TRBV28|TRBD1
TGTGCCAGCAGCCCAGGGGGGTTAGCTAATGAAAAACTGTTTTTT
CASSPGGLANEKLFF
>-|TRBJ2-1|TRBV10-3|-
TGTGCCATCGGCGGCGGGTATAATGAGCAGTTCTTC
CAIGGGYNEQFF
>-|TRBJ1-1|TRBV3-1/TRBV3-2|TRBD1
TGTGCCAGCAGCCTGGGACAGGGGGCGAAAGCTTTCTTT
CASSLGQGAKAFF
>-|TRBJ1-1|TRBV19|-
TGTGCCAGTAAGGAGGGCGGTTTGAACACTGAAGCTTTCTTT
CASKEGGLNTEAFF
>-|TRBJ2-1|TRBV6-7|TRBD2
TGTGCCAGCAGTTACAGGGGGACTAGCGGGAGAACCTACAATGAGCAGTTCTTC
CASSYRGTSGRTYNEQFF
>once|TRBJ2-1|TRBV7-2|-
TGTGCCAGCAGCTCCCGCGGCCTAGGCAATGAGCAGTTCTTC
CASSSRGLGNEQFF
>-|TRBJ2-1|TRBV5-1|TRBD2
TGCGCCAGCAGCCTTAGCGGGAGCTCCTACAATGAGCAGTTCTTC
CASSLSGSSYNEQFF
>-|TRBJ2-5|TRBV29-1|TRBD1
TGCAGCGTAACCGCCGGGACAGGGAGGGAGACCCAGTACTTC
CSVTAGTGRETQYF
>-|TRBJ2-7|TRBV3-1/TRBV3-2|TRBD2
TGTGCCAGCAGCCCCCCCCCGGGGGGGCATTTCCCCTACGAGCAGTACTTC
CASSPPPGGHFPYEQYF
>few|TRBJ2-1|TRBV7-9|-
TGTGCCAGCAGCAGACAGCACAATGAGCAGTTCTTC
CASSRQHNEQFF
>-|TRBJ2-3|TRBV7-2|TRBD2
TGTGCCAGCAGCCTGACTAGCGGGGCTGCAGATACGCAGTATTTT
CASSLTSGAADTQYF
>-|TRBJ1-2|TRBV6-1|TRBD1
TGTGCCAGCAGTGGAGGGAGCCCGACAGGGCGGAATGGCTACACCTTC
CASSGGSPTGRNGYTF
>-|TRBJ2-5|TRBV6-2/TRBV6-3|-
TGTGCCAGCAGTTACTCTAGAGGGAGGTCAGATCAAGAGACCCAGTACTTC
CASSYSRGRSDQETQYF
>-|TRBJ1-2|TRBV11-1|-
TGTGCCAGCAGCTCCTCAGGGTGGACGGAAGGCTACACCTTC
CASSSSGWTEGYTF
>-|TRBJ2-4|TRBV6-5|TRBD2
TGTGCCAGCAGGCATGGGACTAGCGGAAACATTCAGTACTTC
CASRHGTSGNIQYF
>once|TRBJ1-5|TRBV10-3|-
TGTGCCATCAGTGGGCGCGGTCAGCCCCAGCATTTT
CAISGRGQPQHF